This T cell receptor beta chain was recovered during a study of T cell repertoires in ileal Crohn's disease. About the study: About half of patients got postoperative therapy: approximately twelve thiopurines, under 20 anti-TNF.

Surgical specimens yielded lamina propria lymphocytes, which were density-gradient separated and then sorted. This clone was seen just once. The antigen remains unidentified. V shed 1 base and J 1 base; nucleotides not matched to a gene: 1. The germline V gene encodes CDR1 SGHTA and CDR2 FQGNSA. This CDR3 contains 16 residues. Study conclusions and caveats: Mucosal expansions were suggested to be mainly CD8 T cells. Active smokers at surgery had more clonal expansions than non-smokers.

The data were produced by immunoSEQ multiplex PCR, yet TCRdb's version contains in-frame clones alone and is incomplete. The table includes over 5,000 clones, over 75% detected once. The specimen sequenced was CD4+ T cells from ileum. The TCR was taken from an adult with Crohn's disease. Some clones in this sample may be carry-over from other donors' samples. The chain recombines TRBV7-2 with TRBJ2-2; 9 bases fit TRBD1. Here the CDR3 reads CASSLGGQGNTGELFF. DNA of the CDR3: TGTGCCAGCAGCTTAGGGGGACAGGGGAACACCGGGGAGCTGTTTTTT. The variable domain in full, with the rest retrieved from reference TRBV7-2 and TRBJ2-2, is GAGVSQSPSNKVTEKGKDVELRCDPISGHTALYWYRQSLGQGLEFLIYFQGNSAPDKSGLPSDRFSAERTGGSVSTLTIQRTQQEDSAVYLCASSLGGQGNTGELFFGEGSRLTVL.